These T cell receptor beta chains were read from a single sample in a study of response to subunit inactivated influenza vaccine. TCRdb processed the RT-PCR reads anew with MiXCR; each CDR3 protein has one entry. The table lists a few hundred thousand distinct CDR3 sequences, 22% of them singletons. The sequenced sample was PBMCs from blood, obtained around 22 months after vaccination. These receptors were collected from a man aged 45-69 years who received an inactivated influenza vaccine. Both conserved end residues are part of each CDR3. A D gene is named only where the DNA matches it firmly. Expanded clones get a size class; other rows say once, few or many, or leave the size out.

abundance | d_gene | j_gene | v_gene | CDR3nt | CDR3aa
. | TRBD2 | TRBJ2-2 | TRBV7-9 | TGTGCCAGCATACTAGCGGAGAACACCGGGGAGCTGTTTTTT | CASILAENTGELFF
few | . | TRBJ1-1 | TRBV3-1 | TGTGCCAGCAGCCAACGTCTTACAGGGTTTAATTTTAGGAACACTGAAGCTTTCTTT | CASSQRLTGFNFRNTEAFF
few | TRBD1 | TRBJ2-5 | TRBV6-1 | TGTGCCAGCAGTGAAGCTGTACCGGGACAGGGTGGAGAGACCCAGTACTTC | CASSEAVPGQGGETQYF
. | . | TRBJ2-5 | TRBV6-1 | TGTGCCAGCACTCAACTCCTGGGAGGAGAGACCCAGTACTTC | CASTQLLGGETQYF
few | . | TRBJ1-4 | TRBV19 | TGTGCCAGTAGTATTGGGACATCTCCAGAAAAACTGTTTTTT | CASSIGTSPEKLFF
few | TRBD2 | TRBJ2-1 | TRBV20-1 | TGCAGTGCTAGGCCCCTGGCGGGAGTATACAATGAGCAGTTCTTC | CSARPLAGVYNEQFF
. | TRBD2 | TRBJ2-5 | TRBV30 | TGTGCCTGGGCTAGCGGGGGGTCACAAGAGACCCAGTACTTC | CAWASGGSQETQYF
few | TRBD1 | TRBJ1-1 | TRBV6-6 | TGTGCCAGCAGCCCTGGGACAGACACTGAAGCTTTCTTT | CASSPGTDTEAFF
few | TRBD1 | TRBJ1-1 | TRBV7-9 | TGTGCCAGCAGCTTAGTCGGGAACAGGGGTTGGACTGAAGCTTTCTTT | CASSLVGNRGWTEAFF
once | . | TRBJ2-2 | TRBV7-6 | TGTGCCAGCAGCTTAGAGGTGGGCCAGATGAACACCGGGGAGCTGTTTTTT | CASSLEVGQMNTGELFF
. | . | TRBJ2-7 | TRBV3-1 | TGTGCCAGCAGCCAAGTTTACAGGTCCTACGAGCAGTACTTC | CASSQVYRSYEQYF
. | . | TRBJ2-5 | TRBV28 | TGTGCCAGCAGTTTCGGAGGAAACCAAGAGACCCAGTACTTC | CASSFGGNQETQYF
. | TRBD2 | TRBJ2-3 | TRBV4-3 | TGCGCCAGCAGCCAGGCCGTAGCGGGGGAGGCGCTGGGTACGCAGTATTTT | CASSQAVAGEALGTQYF
many | . | TRBJ1-1 | TRBV3-1 | TGTGCCAGCAGCCAAGGGCTGACTGAAGCTTTCTTT | CASSQGLTEAFF
. | TRBD1 | TRBJ1-5 | TRBV20-1 | TGCAGTGCTAGAGTCTCCGGCGGGACAGACAATCAGCCCCAGCATTTT | CSARVSGGTDNQPQHF
. | . | TRBJ1-1 | TRBV27 | TGTGCCAGCAGCTATTATGGGGGAATACAGGGAGTAAATAAAGCTTTCTTT | CASSYYGGIQGVNKAFF
few | TRBD1 | TRBJ1-4 | TRBV6-1 | TGTGCCAGCAATCCTACCGGGACAGGGGGTGAAAAACTGTTTTTT | CASNPTGTGGEKLFF
. | . | TRBJ2-2 | TRBV6-1 | TGTGCCACCTCCCTGCGAGGGGTCCCTCCCGGGGAGCTGTTTTTT | CATSLRGVPPGELFF
few | . | TRBJ1-4 | TRBV6-2/TRBV6-3 | TGTGCCAGCAGTTACAATCGGACTAATGAAAAACTGTTTTTT | CASSYNRTNEKLFF
few | . | TRBJ2-7 | TRBV7-2 | TGTGCCAGCAGCTTAGCGGGGAACAGCTACGAGCAGTACTTC | CASSLAGNSYEQYF
once | . | TRBJ1-5 | TRBV28 | TGTGCCAGCAACGGCCCGGGGATCGGCAATCAGCCCCAGCATTTT | CASNGPGIGNQPQHF
. | . | TRBJ1-1 | TRBV7-9 | TGTGCCAGCAGCTTAGTAGGGTTTGATGAAGCTTTCTTT | CASSLVGFDEAFF
. | TRBD1 | TRBJ1-1 | TRBV7-3 | TGTGCCAGCAGCCATGACGACAGGGTGGGCACTGAAGCTTTCTTT | CASSHDDRVGTEAFF
. | . | TRBJ1-3 | TRBV20-1 | TGCAGTGCTAGAGCGGGGGGTAGCTCTGGAAACACCATATATTTT | CSARAGGSSGNTIYF
few | . | TRBJ2-2 | TRBV18 | TGTGCCAGCTCACCAAAATCCTCTACCGGGGAGCTGTTTTTT | CASSPKSSTGELFF
. | . | TRBJ2-2 | TRBV4-2 | TGTGCCAGCAGCCAAGATTCGGGGGCCGGGGAGCTGTTTTTT | CASSQDSGAGELFF
. | . | TRBJ2-1 | TRBV20-1 | TGCAGTGCTACCGGGACCCCTAACAATGAGCAGTTCTTC | CSATGTPNNEQFF
. | TRBD1 | TRBJ2-1 | TRBV12-3/TRBV12-4 | TGTGCCAGCAGCTTGACAGGGGGAAAAAACTACAATGAGCAGTTCTTC | CASSLTGGKNYNEQFF
many | . | TRBJ1-5 | TRBV4-3 | TGCGCCAGCAGCCGGGGGGTAAATCAGCCCCAGCATTTT | CASSRGVNQPQHF
few | . | TRBJ1-5 | TRBV6-2/TRBV6-3 | TGTGCCAGCAGTACTCTCGGACCGATTAGCAATCAGCCCCAGCATTTT | CASSTLGPISNQPQHF
. | . | TRBJ1-2 | TRBV6-1 | TGTGCCAGCAGTGAGGAGTGGGGATATGGCTACACCTTC | CASSEEWGYGYTF
few | . | TRBJ1-6 | TRBV15 | TGTGCCACCAGTCCCCGGCGCTATTCACCCCTCCACTTT | CATSPRRYSPLHF
few | TRBD1 | TRBJ2-7 | TRBV7-6 | TGTGCCAGCACCTCCTATACGGGACAGGGGACCTACGAGCAGTACTTC | CASTSYTGQGTYEQYF
. | . | TRBJ2-3 | TRBV24-1 | TGTGCCACCAGTGACCCTTTTCAAGACACAGATACGCAGTATTTT | CATSDPFQDTDTQYF
. | . | TRBJ1-1 | TRBV28 | TGTGCCAGCAGTTTAGGGGGGGATGGGGCTTTCTTT | CASSLGGDGAFF
few | TRBD2 | TRBJ2-3 | TRBV12-3/TRBV12-4 | TGTGCCAGCAGACACACTAGCGGGGGGGTCCCTAGCACAGATACGCAGTATTTT | CASRHTSGGVPSTDTQYF
. | . | TRBJ1-2 | TRBV29-1 | TGCAGCGTCGCCGAGGGCGTCAGCAACTATGGCTACACCTTC | CSVAEGVSNYGYTF
. | TRBD2 | TRBJ2-7 | TRBV4-2 | TGTGCCAGCAGCCAAGAGGCCAGTTCATCCGGGAGGGCAGGAGAGCAGTACTTC | CASSQEASSSGRAGEQYF
few | . | TRBJ1-1 | TRBV2 | TGTGCCAGCAGGGCGACAGCGAACACTGAAGCTTTCTTT | CASRATANTEAFF
. | TRBD2 | TRBJ2-3 | TRBV28 | TGTGCCAGCAGTCGGACTAGCGTGGGCACAGATACGCAGTATTTT | CASSRTSVGTDTQYF
. | . | TRBJ1-1 | TRBV10-3 | TGTGCCATCACTGTCCGGGAGGACACTGAAGCTTTCTTT | CAITVREDTEAFF
few | TRBD2 | TRBJ2-3 | TRBV20-1 | TGCAGTGCTAGAGCGTTAATGCGGGAGGGACGCACAGATACGCAGTATTTT | CSARALMREGRTDTQYF
few | . | TRBJ2-5 | TRBV28 | TGTGCCAGCAGTTTATATGGAGGGGGATCCGAGACCCAGTACTTC | CASSLYGGGSETQYF
. | . | TRBJ2-2 | TRBV20-1 | TGCAGTGCTACAGACACCCTCACCGGGGAGCTGTTTTTT | CSATDTLTGELFF
. | . | TRBJ2-6 | TRBV27 | TGTGCCAGCAGTTTCGTAGGGGCCGGGGCCAACGTCCTGACTTTC | CASSFVGAGANVLTF
. | . | TRBJ1-5 | TRBV19 | TGTGCCAGTAGTATAATCAATCAGCCCCAGCATTTT | CASSIINQPQHF